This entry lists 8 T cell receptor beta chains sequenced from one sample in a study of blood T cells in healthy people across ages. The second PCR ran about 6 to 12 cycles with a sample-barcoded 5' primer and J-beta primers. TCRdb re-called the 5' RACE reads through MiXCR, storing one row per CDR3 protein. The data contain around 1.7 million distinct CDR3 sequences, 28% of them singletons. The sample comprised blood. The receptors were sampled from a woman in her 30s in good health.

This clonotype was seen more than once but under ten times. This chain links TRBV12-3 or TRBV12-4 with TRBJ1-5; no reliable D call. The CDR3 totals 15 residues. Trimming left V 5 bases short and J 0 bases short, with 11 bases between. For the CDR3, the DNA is TGTGCCAGCAGTACGCAGAGGTATAGCAATCAGCCCCAGCATTTT. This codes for CASSTQRYSNQPQHF.

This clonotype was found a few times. CDR3 DNA: TGTGCCAGTAACCGGGACCCCGACGGACACGAGCAGTACTTC. Amino acids: CASNRDPDGHEQYF. The V gene is TRBV6-5, the J gene TRBJ2-7; D is possibly TRBD1 or TRBD2 (5 bases each). The CDR3 has 14 amino acids. In germline, CDR1 is MNHEY, CDR2 SVGAGI. The V and J ends lost 9 bases and 5 bases respectively, with 20 bases between them.

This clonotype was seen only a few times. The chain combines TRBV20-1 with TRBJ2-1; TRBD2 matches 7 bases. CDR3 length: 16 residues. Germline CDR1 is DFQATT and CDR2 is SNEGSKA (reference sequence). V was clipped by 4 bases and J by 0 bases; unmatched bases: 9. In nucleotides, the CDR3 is TGCAGTGCTACCCCGTACGGGGGGACCTCCTACAATGAGCAGTTCTTC. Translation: CSATPYGGTSYNEQFF.

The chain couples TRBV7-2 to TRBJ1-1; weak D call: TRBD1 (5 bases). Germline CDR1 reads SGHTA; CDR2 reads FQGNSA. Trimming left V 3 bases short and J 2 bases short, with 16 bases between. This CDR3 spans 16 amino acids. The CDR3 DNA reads TGTGCCAGCAGCTTTCAGAGGGGAGGGCTCAACACTGAAGCTTTCTTT. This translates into CASSFQRGGLNTEAFF.

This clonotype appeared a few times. The chain's CDR3 is CAISQDYNEQFF. CDR3 coding DNA: TGTGCCATTTCTCAGGACTACAATGAGCAGTTCTTC. The rearrangement uses TRBV2 and TRBJ2-1; D not certain. In germline, CDR1 is SNHLY, CDR2 FYNNEI. The CDR3 loop spans 12 amino acids. V gave up 10 bases and J gave up 3 bases, with 10 bases separating them.

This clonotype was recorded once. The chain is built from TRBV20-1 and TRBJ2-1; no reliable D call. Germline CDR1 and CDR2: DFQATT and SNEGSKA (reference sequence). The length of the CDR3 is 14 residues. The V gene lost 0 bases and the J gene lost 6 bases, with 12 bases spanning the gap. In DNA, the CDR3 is TGCAGTGCTAGAGATCCCGTCATTGCCAATGAGCAGTTCTTC. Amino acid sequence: CSARDPVIANEQFF.

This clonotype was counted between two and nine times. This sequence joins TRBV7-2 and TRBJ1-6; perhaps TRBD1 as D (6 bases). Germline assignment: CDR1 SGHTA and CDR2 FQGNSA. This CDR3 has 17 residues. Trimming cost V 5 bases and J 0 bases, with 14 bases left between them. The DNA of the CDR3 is TGTGCCAGCAGCCCAGGACAGCTAAGCTCCTATAATTCACCCCTCCACTTT. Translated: CASSPGQLSSYNSPLHF.

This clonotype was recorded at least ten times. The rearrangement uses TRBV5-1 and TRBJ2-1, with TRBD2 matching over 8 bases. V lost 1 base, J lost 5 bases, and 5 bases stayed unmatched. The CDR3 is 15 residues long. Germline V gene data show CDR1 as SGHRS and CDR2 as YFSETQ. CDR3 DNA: TGCGCCAGCAGCTTGAAAAGCGGGGGAAACAATGAGCAGTTCTTC. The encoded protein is CASSLKSGGNNEQFF.